The 30 T cell receptor beta chains in this list originate from one sample, sequenced in a study of OX40 agonist ivuxolimab in advanced cancers. Method: immunoSEQ multiplex PCR; TCRdb's copy keeps in-frame clones and lacks some. The table shows approximately 160,000 clones, with around 94% occurring only once. The input for sequencing was CD4+ or CD8+ T cells sorted from blood, taken in a trial of the OX40 agonist ivuxolimab. The receptors come from an adult with an advanced solid tumor such as melanoma, head and neck, liver or kidney cancer.

The chain couples TRBV7-8 to TRBJ2-2, with D perhaps assigned TRBD1 or TRBD2 (5 bases each). Germline assignment: CDR1 SGHVS and CDR2 FQNEAQ. Trimming took 0 bases from V and 7 from J, leaving 12 bases between them. The CDR3 spans 15 residues. The CDR3 sequence: CASSLALGVSGELFF. CDR3 nucleotide sequence: TGTGCCAGCAGCTTAGCGCTGGGGGTTAGCGGGGAGCTGTTTTTT.

This clone was seen more than once but under ten times. DNA for the CDR3: TGTGCCAGCAGCTTAGAAGTCAGATACACCGGGGAGCTGTTTTTT. This encodes CASSLEVRYTGELFF. This sequence joins TRBV7-6 and TRBJ2-2; D ambiguous. The CDR3 consists of 15 residues. Germline lookup yields CDR1 SGHVS and CDR2 FNYEAQ. V was cut by 1 base and J by 3 bases, with 9 bases left in between. Together with reference TRBV7-6 and TRBJ2-2, the CDR3 gives the full variable domain: GAGVSQSPRYKVTKRGQDVALRCDPISGHVSLYWYRQALGQGPEFLTYFNYEAQQDKSGLPNDRFSAERPEGSISTLTIQRTEQRDSAMYRCASSLEVRYTGELFFGEGSRLTVL.

This clone has a count of ten or more. This same CDR3 is encoded by further DNA sequences in the sample. The chain couples TRBV19 to TRBJ1-2, with D unresolved. The ends were cut back, 5 bases at V and 2 bases at J, with 12 bases in the middle. This CDR3 contains 14 residues. Germline V CDR1 and CDR2: LNHDA, SQIVND (reference sequence). The CDR3 is CASSLGPLNYGYTF. CDR3 coding DNA: TGTGCCAGTAGTCTCGGACCGCTCAACTATGGCTACACCTTC.

The chain uses TRBV19 and TRBJ2-7; D remains unclear. This CDR3 has 13 amino acids. The V end lost 7 bases, the J end lost 6 bases, and 16 bases lay between the germline ends. Germline V lookup: CDR1 LNHDA, CDR2 SQIVND (reference sequence). The CDR3 spells CASKVGGGFEQYF. The CDR3 nucleotides are TGTGCCAGTAAGGTAGGCGGCGGATTCGAGCAGTACTTC.

CDR3 sequence reads: CSVDGSLSYNEQFF. The CDR3 coding sequence is TGCAGCGTTGACGGCAGCCTCTCCTACAATGAGCAGTTCTTC. This chain connects TRBV29-1 to TRBJ2-1; D remains unclear. Trimming shortened V by 3 bases and J by 0 bases, and 9 bases separated the two germline ends. From germline, CDR1 is SQVTM and CDR2 ANQGSEA. The CDR3 is 14 amino acids.

V gene TRBV19 combines with J gene TRBJ1-5, with a weak D call TRBD1 (6 bases). The CDR3 contains 15 residues. Per germline, CDR1 LNHDA and CDR2 SQIVND (reference sequence). Trimming stripped 1 base from V and 4 bases from J, with 11 bases between. The CDR3 coding sequence is TGTGCCAGTAGTATAGGCACAGGGCTTAATCAGCCCCAGCATTTT. Translated, it gives CASSIGTGLNQPQHF.

In this sample, this clone turned up once. This chain links TRBV27 with TRBJ2-7, with D perhaps TRBD1 or TRBD2 (5 bases each). Germline V gives CDR1 MNHEY, CDR2 SMNVEV (reference sequence). This CDR3 region has 18 residues. Trimming took 2 bases from V and 11 from J, leaving 31 bases between them. The CDR3 sequence is CASSLKALTGTGPSWKYF. CDR3 DNA sequence: TGTGCCAGCAGTTTAAAGGCCCTCACCGGGACCGGCCCCTCATGGAAGTACTTC.

The V gene is TRBV28, the J gene TRBJ2-1, with 9 bases identical to TRBD2. V shed 3 bases, J shed 3 bases, and the junction held 12 bases outside the gene matches. The CDR3 spans 18 residues. Germline-derived CDR1 and CDR2 are MDHEN and SYDVKM. For the CDR3, the DNA is TGTGCCAGCAGTTTCTTTTTTGCGGGAGGGCTTCACTACAATGAGCAGTTCTTC. Its translation: CASSFFFAGGLHYNEQFF.

The gene calls are TRBV6-5 and TRBJ1-1; 9 bases map to TRBD1. The CDR3 covers 15 residues. The germline CDR1 and CDR2 sequences are MNHEY and SVGAGI. Trimming removed 5 bases from V and 7 bases from J; junction bases left unmatched: 11. CDR3 coding DNA: TGTGCCAGCAGTACGTGGGACAGGGCTTCTTATGAAGCTTTCTTT. Amino acids: CASSTWDRASYEAFF.

The rearrangement uses TRBV4-1 and TRBJ2-1, with D possibly TRBD2 on 6 matching bases. CDR1 and CDR2 (germline): MGHRA, YSYEKL. This CDR3 contains 18 residues. V was trimmed by 2 bases and J by 0 bases, leaving 17 bases between them. The CDR3 DNA reads as TGCGCCAGCAGCCAAAGTACCTGGGACGGGAGCTCCTACAATGAGCAGTTCTTC. It is translated as CASSQSTWDGSSYNEQFF.

This chain joins TRBV6-5 and TRBJ1-4; 7 positions match TRBD1. The trim removed 5 bases at V and 8 bases at J, leaving 8 bases unmatched. CDR1 and CDR2 from the germline V gene are MNHEY and SVGAGI. The CDR3 covers 14 residues. CDR3 nucleotide sequence: TGTGCCAGCAGTCCGGACAGGTTCGGAGAAAAACTGTTTTTT. As protein: CASSPDRFGEKLFF.

This rearrangement joins TRBV28 to TRBJ2-3, with D perhaps matching TRBD2 (5 bases). This CDR3 contains 13 residues. CDR1 is MDHEN and CDR2 is SYDVKM in the germline V gene. V was shortened by 7 bases and J by 6 bases, with 14 bases between the two germline ends. DNA of the CDR3: TGTGCCAGCACCCCGGGGAGCTTTGATACGCAGTATTTT. Amino acid sequence: CASTPGSFDTQYF.

The chain employs TRBV7-2 and TRBJ2-1; 11 nucleotides match TRBD2. The CDR3 length is 17 residues. Germline CDR1 reads SGHTA; CDR2 reads FQGNSA. J gave up 7 bases and V 5 bases, and 13 bases lay outside the gene matches. The CDR3 loop reads CASSRIGTSGHWNEQFF. The CDR3 region has the DNA TGTGCCAGCAGCCGGATTGGGACTAGCGGCCATTGGAATGAGCAGTTCTTC.

The chain combines TRBV15 with TRBJ2-1; D is ambiguous. Germline CDR1 LNHNV, CDR2 YYDKDF (reference sequence). The germline V and J ends were trimmed by 5 bases and 10 bases, with 12 bases remaining between them. CDR3 size: 12 residues. CDR3 sequence reads: CATSFRTEEQFF. DNA for the CDR3: TGTGCCACCAGCTTCAGGACGGAGGAGCAGTTCTTC.

The chain has TRBV19 and TRBJ1-2, with no clear D. The CDR3 contains 11 residues. V lost 4 bases and J 6 bases, leaving 6 bases between the germline ends. The germline V gene has CDR1 LNHDA and CDR2 SQIVND (reference sequence). CDR3 loop: CASSTGDGYTF. CDR3 sequence (DNA): TGTGCCAGTAGTACGGGAGATGGCTACACCTTC.

This chain joins TRBV11-3 and TRBJ2-2, with D perhaps TRBD1 (7 bases). Germline CDR1 SGHNT, CDR2 YENEEA. The CDR3 is 15 residues long. The V end lost 1 base, the J end lost 4 bases, and 10 bases lay between the germline ends. DNA of the CDR3: TGTGCCAGCAGCTTAGGGAGGGGGCGCACCGGGGAGCTGTTTTTT. Protein: CASSLGRGRTGELFF.

The V call is TRBV6-5, the J call TRBJ1-6; 9 nucleotides match TRBD1. The CDR3 consists of 14 residues. CDR1 and CDR2 (germline): MNHEY, SVGAGI. V trimming: 5 bases; J trimming: 7 bases; junction bases outside the gene matches: 3. The CDR3 spells CASSTGGENSPLHF. The CDR3 DNA reads TGTGCCAGCAGTACAGGGGGCGAGAATTCACCCCTCCACTTT.

The chain has TRBV5-8 and TRBJ1-2, with 7 bases identical to TRBD1. This CDR3 is 13 amino acids long. The V and J ends lost 4 bases and 5 bases, in that order; junction bases with no gene match: 5. Per germline, CDR1 SGHTS and CDR2 YDEGEE. The CDR3 protein is CASSRDSLYGYTF. The CDR3, as DNA: TGTGCCAGCAGCCGGGACAGCTTGTATGGCTACACCTTC.

The chain is built from TRBV28 and TRBJ2-1; tentatively, D is TRBD1 (7 bases). The CDR3 has 16 residues. Between the trimmed V and J ends, which lost 7 bases and 4 bases, there was a span of 20 bases. Germline V lookup: CDR1 MDHEN, CDR2 SYDVKM. CDR3 coding DNA: TGTGCCAGCAAGAGCTATAGCCAGGGGGGTTACAATGAGCAGTTCTTC. Protein product: CASKSYSQGGYNEQFF.

This sequence joins TRBV19 and TRBJ1-2; D is undetermined. The CDR3 sequence is 12 residues long. CDR1 and CDR2 from the germline V gene are LNHDA and SQIVND (reference sequence). Trimming removed 2 bases from V and 5 bases from J, with 6 bases in between. In DNA, the CDR3 is TGTGCCAGTAGTATAAGTCTTTATGGCTACACCTTC. Translating gives CASSISLYGYTF.

This rearrangement joins TRBV6-5 to TRBJ1-2; D gene ambiguous. The CDR3 length is 14 residues. CDR1 and CDR2 from the germline V gene are MNHEY and SVGAGI. Trimming took off 0 bases at V and 8 bases at J, with 13 bases between the two ends. CDR3 loop: CASSYSNSGRGYTF. The CDR3 region has the DNA TGTGCCAGCAGTTACTCTAACTCGGGTCGCGGCTACACCTTC.

The chain recombines TRBV7-6 with TRBJ1-2; 8 bases fit TRBD1. The CDR3 extends over 14 amino acids. Looked up from germline, CDR1 is SGHVS and CDR2 is FNYEAQ. The junction had 6 bases not matched to a gene; V was cut back by 5 bases and J by 4 bases. The CDR3 loop is CASSQFTGGYGYTF. The CDR3 region has the DNA TGTGCCAGCAGCCAGTTCACAGGGGGCTATGGCTACACCTTC.

This CDR3 is CASSLTARGGTGELFF. CDR3 DNA sequence: TGTGCCAGCAGCTTGACGGCCCGCGGGGGGACCGGGGAGCTGTTTTTT. The chain links TRBV5-4 to TRBJ2-2, with TRBD2 matching 8 bases. Germline V gene sequence: CDR1 SGHNT, CDR2 YYREEE (reference sequence). This CDR3 is 16 amino acids long. J was trimmed by 5 bases and V by 1 base; bases with no gene match: 7. Together with reference TRBV5-4 and TRBJ2-2, the CDR3 gives the full variable domain: ETGVTQSPTHLIKTRGQQVTLRCSSQSGHNTVSWYQQALGQGPQFIFQYYREEENGRGNFPPRFSGLQFPNYSSELNVNALELDDSALYLCASSLTARGGTGELFFGEGSRLTVL.

This sequence joins TRBV18 and TRBJ2-6; D is unclear. V gave up 6 bases and J gave up 2 bases, with 11 bases separating them. Germline lookup yields CDR1 KGHSH and CDR2 LQKENI. This CDR3 region has 15 residues. The DNA of the CDR3 is TGTGCCAGCTCGCGCGTGGTGCCTGGGGCCAACGTCCTGACTTTC. It encodes CASSRVVPGANVLTF.

The V call is TRBV7-9, the J call TRBJ1-3; D not certain. CDR1 SEHNR and CDR2 FQNEAQ come from the germline V gene (reference sequence). The length of the CDR3 is 14 residues. V lost 2 bases and J lost 0, with 5 bases in between. The CDR3 reads CASSLTSSGNTIYF. CDR3 in DNA: TGTGCCAGCAGCTTAACGAGCTCTGGAAACACCATATATTTT.

The rearrangement uses TRBV5-4 and TRBJ2-3; D possibly corresponds to TRBD1 (5 bases). Germline lookup yields CDR1 SGHNT and CDR2 YYREEE (reference sequence). V was trimmed by 3 bases and J by 4 bases, leaving 12 bases between them. The CDR3 spans 14 residues. This CDR3 reads CASSSAKGSDTQYF. The CDR3 coding sequence is TGTGCCAGCAGCTCAGCAAAGGGGTCAGATACGCAGTATTTT.

The chain combines TRBV2 with TRBJ2-1; 10 positions agree with TRBD1. The CDR3 is 15 amino acids. With 7 bases clipped from V and 2 bases from J, the junction kept 5 bases outside the gene matches. Germline V gives CDR1 SNHLY, CDR2 FYNNEI. The CDR3 nucleotides are TGTGCCAGCATTATAGGGACAGGGGCCTACAATGAGCAGTTCTTC. It translates to CASIIGTGAYNEQFF.

V and J are TRBV9 and TRBJ2-3, with TRBD2 as a possible D gene (5 bases). Germline V gene sequence: CDR1 SGDLS, CDR2 YYNGEE. The V end lost 1 base, the J end lost 6 bases, and 15 bases lay between the germline ends. This CDR3 has 15 amino acids. Here the CDR3 reads CASSVIARGSDTQYF. The CDR3, as DNA: TGTGCCAGCAGCGTAATAGCCCGAGGGTCTGATACGCAGTATTTT.

V is TRBV19 and J is TRBJ2-7; perhaps TRBD2 as D (5 bases). The ends were cut back, 3 bases at V and 4 bases at J, with 16 bases in the middle. Germline V gene sequence: CDR1 LNHDA, CDR2 SQIVND (reference sequence). The CDR3 loop spans 15 amino acids. The CDR3 here is CASSIGGLNLYEQYF. The CDR3 region has the DNA TGTGCCAGTAGTATCGGCGGACTGAACCTTTACGAGCAGTACTTC.

The rearrangement joins TRBV9 to TRBJ2-1; 7 bases are shared with TRBD2. The germline gives CDR1 SGDLS, CDR2 YYNGEE. With 0 bases clipped from V and 6 bases from J, the junction kept 6 bases outside the gene matches. This CDR3 spans 15 amino acids. The DNA of the CDR3 is TGTGCCAGCAGCGTAGGGCGGGAGTCGTTCAATGAGCAGTTCTTC. It encodes CASSVGRESFNEQFF.